The 31 T cell receptor beta chains listed next were all sequenced from one sample in a study of T cells in Graves' hyperthyroidism and ophthalmopathy. Amplification of TCR beta CDR3 regions was performed using RNA transcripts as template. Primed by the HTBI set, a first-round RT-PCR was run on the TCR CDR3. TCRdb reprocessed the multiplex PCR reads with MiXCR, giving one entry per CDR3 protein. The sample lists 600,000 to 750,000 distinct CDR3 sequences, roughly 17% occurring once. What was sequenced was blood. These receptors were obtained from a man in his fifties or sixties with Graves' hyperthyroidism.

This clonotype appeared a few times. The CDR3 loop is CASSVGTTELSTDTQYF. CDR3 sequence (DNA): TGTGCCAGCAGCGTAGGTACTACCGAGCTTAGCACAGATACGCAGTATTTT. The J gene is TRBJ2-3, the V gene TRBV9, with D hard to call. Trimming stripped 0 bases from V and 0 bases from J, with 14 bases between. This CDR3 has 17 residues. CDR1 and CDR2 (germline): SGDLS, YYNGEE.

This clonotype was detected ten times or more. The chain carries TRBV2 and TRBJ2-3; the D gene is possibly TRBD2 (5 bases). CDR1 and CDR2 (germline): SNHLY, FYNNEI. The V gene lost 3 bases and the J gene lost 2 bases, with 9 bases spanning the gap. The CDR3 has 14 amino acids. This CDR3 reads CASSDGVLTDTQYF. The DNA of the CDR3 is TGTGCCAGCAGTGACGGGGTGCTCACAGATACGCAGTATTTT.

In this sample, this clonotype turned up a few times. The chain combines TRBV3-1 with TRBJ2-3, with TRBD2 matching over 7 bases. Looked up from germline, CDR1 is LGHDT and CDR2 is YNNKEL (reference sequence). The V and J ends lost 4 bases and 4 bases, in that order; junction bases with no gene match: 14. The CDR3 length is 17 residues. The CDR3 nucleotides are TGTGCCAGCAGCCCCCTCCGGGGCGGGAGCGGTTCAGATACGCAGTATTTT. Encoded protein: CASSPLRGGSGSDTQYF.

The chain is built from TRBV20-1 and TRBJ2-7; 8 bases line up with TRBD1. The J segment lost 4 bases and the V segment lost 3 bases, leaving 8 bases of the junction unmatched. The CDR3 sequence is 14 residues long. Per germline, CDR1 DFQATT and CDR2 SNEGSKA (reference sequence). The CDR3 protein is CSASGDRGTYEQYF. DNA for the CDR3: TGCAGTGCTAGCGGCGACAGGGGAACTTACGAGCAGTACTTC.

This clonotype was counted at least ten times. The chain recombines TRBV10-2 with TRBJ2-7; either TRBD1 or TRBD2 may supply D (5 bases each). The germline CDR1 and CDR2 sequences are WSHSY and SAAADI. CDR3 size: 17 residues. Deletions cut 5 bases from V and 0 bases from J, with 20 bases between. As DNA, the CDR3 is TGCGCCAGCAGTTCGGGACGCCAGACATTACTCTCCTACGAGCAGTACTTC. Amino acid sequence: CASSSGRQTLLSYEQYF.

There are a few counts of this clonotype. This rearrangement joins TRBV20-1 to TRBJ2-3; TRBD1 agrees at 7 bases. Looked up from germline, CDR1 is DFQATT and CDR2 is SNEGSKA (reference sequence). This CDR3 has 17 residues. After removal of 7 bases from V and 4 bases from J, the junction contained 20 bases not matched to a gene. The CDR3 loop is CSVSPLQGVRVADTQYF. For the CDR3, the DNA is TGCAGTGTCTCACCCCTCCAGGGGGTCCGGGTAGCAGATACGCAGTATTTT.

This chain connects TRBV5-1 to TRBJ2-1, with a tentative D call TRBD2 (6 bases). Germline V CDR1 and CDR2: SGHRS, YFSETQ. Trimming cost V 1 base and J 5 bases, with 13 bases left between them. This CDR3 has 15 amino acids. As DNA, the CDR3 is TGCGCCAGCAGCTTGTTAGCGGAGGGCCACAATGAGCAGTTCTTC. Translating gives CASSLLAEGHNEQFF.

This clonotype was recorded at least ten times. This chain joins TRBV30 and TRBJ1-1; D not certain. The V and J ends lost 5 bases and 0 bases respectively, with 10 bases between them. The CDR3 is 13 residues long. CDR1 is GTSNPN, CDR2 SVGIG, per germline (reference sequence). Here the CDR3 DNA reads TGTGCCTGGGGGCACAACATGAACACTGAAGCTTTCTTT. This translates into CAWGHNMNTEAFF.

The chain couples TRBV7-8 to TRBJ1-4; maybe TRBD1 (5 bases). V was trimmed by 2 bases and J by 6 bases, leaving 16 bases between them. CDR3 length: 16 residues. Germline-derived CDR1 and CDR2 are SGHVS and FQNEAQ. As DNA, the CDR3 is TGTGCCAGCAGCTTATGGGTACAGGAAGGGGATGAAAAACTGTTTTTT. Its protein product is CASSLWVQEGDEKLFF.

In this sample, this clonotype turned up a few times. The chain recombines TRBV4-3 with TRBJ2-7, with D unclear. The CDR3 covers 11 residues. Deletions cut 3 bases from V and 5 bases from J, with 5 bases between. Germline CDR1 is LGHNA and CDR2 is YSLEER. The chain's CDR3 is CASSHGNEQYF. The CDR3 DNA sequence: TGCGCCAGCAGCCACGGCAACGAGCAGTACTTC.

This clonotype has a handful of counts. V usage is TRBV5-6 and J usage is TRBJ1-5, with D possibly matching TRBD1 (6 bases). Germline assignment: CDR1 SGHDT and CDR2 YYEEEE. The CDR3 sequence is 17 residues long. V lost 1 base, J lost 2 bases, and 16 bases lay in between. The DNA of the CDR3 is TGTGCCAGCAGCTTGATGCGGGGGGCGAGAGGCAATCAGCCCCAGCATTTT. Protein sequence: CASSLMRGARGNQPQHF.

This clonotype was seen only a few times. The genes are TRBV20-1 and TRBJ1-2; TRBD1 agrees at 8 bases. The CDR3 sequence is 12 residues long. CDR1 and CDR2 (germline): DFQATT, SNEGSKA (reference sequence). J was trimmed by 6 bases and V by 5 bases; bases with no gene match: 5. CDR3 sequence: CSAQQGGDGYTF. The CDR3 nucleotides read TGCAGTGCTCAACAGGGGGGAGATGGCTACACCTTC.

In regard to this clonotype: At one of its ends the junction is not consistent with the germline gene, which may arise from a read error. The chain couples TRBV28 to TRBJ2-1, with D unresolved. The CDR3 contains 12 residues. Germline assignment: CDR1 MDHEN and CDR2 SYDVKM. The CDR3 sequence is CVSSSNMDEQFF. The DNA of the CDR3 is TGTGTCAGCAGTTCCAACATGGATGAGCAGTTCTTC.

Ten or more counts support this clonotype. This chain joins TRBV19 and TRBJ2-1, with TRBD2 as a possible D gene (5 bases). The CDR3 is 17 amino acids. The V and J ends lost 1 base and 6 bases respectively, with 19 bases between them. The germline CDR1 and CDR2 sequences are LNHDA and SQIVND (reference sequence). DNA for the CDR3: TGTGCCAGTAGTATAGTGGGCCCTACGCCCGGGGTCAATGAGCAGTTCTTC. Protein: CASSIVGPTPGVNEQFF.

In this sample, this clonotype turned up a few times. A much more abundant neighbour one base away suggests this may be a read error. The chain is built from TRBV10-3 and TRBJ2-2; D might be TRBD1 (6 bases). Germline CDR1 and CDR2: ENHRY and SYGVKD. The ends were cut back, 4 bases at V and 5 bases at J, with 17 bases in the middle. The CDR3 sequence is 16 residues long. The CDR3, as DNA: TGTGCCATCAGTGGGTGGTCCCAGGGGAAGACCGGGGAGCTGTTTTTT. Protein: CAISGWSQGKTGELFF.

This clonotype was counted ten times or more. The chain uses TRBV28 and TRBJ2-1; TRBD2 matches 12 bases. CDR1 and CDR2 from the germline V gene are MDHEN and SYDVKM. The CDR3 is 16 amino acids. V trimming: 4 bases; J trimming: 4 bases; junction bases outside the gene matches: 5. CDR3 DNA sequence: TGTGCCAGCAGTTCACTAGCGGGAGGTTCTTACAATGAGCAGTTCTTC. As protein: CASSSLAGGSYNEQFF.

The count of this clonotype is one. A much larger clone sits a single nucleotide away, making a read error possible. The chain joins TRBV28 to TRBJ2-5, with a tentative D call TRBD1 (6 bases). CDR3 length: 15 amino acids. The germline V gene has CDR1 MDHEN and CDR2 SYDVKM. V lost 2 bases and J lost 4, with 14 bases in between. The CDR3 is CASSLRVRGLETQYF. Here the CDR3 DNA reads TGTGCCAGCAGTTTAAGAGTCAGGGGCCTAGAGACCCAGTACTTC.

This clonotype has just one count. The chain recombines TRBV29-1 with TRBJ2-3; D unresolved. The CDR3 is made up of 9 amino acids. Between the trimmed V and J ends, which lost 6 bases and 10 bases, there was a span of 8 bases. Per the germline V gene, CDR1 is SQVTM and CDR2 is ANQGSEA. CDR3 DNA: TGCAGCGTAGATGGGGCGCAGTATTTT. Its protein is CSVDGAQYF.

Only one count was recorded for this clonotype. The V call is TRBV19, the J call TRBJ2-7; maybe TRBD2 (5 bases). Germline-derived CDR1 and CDR2 are LNHDA and SQIVND (reference sequence). V was clipped by 7 bases and J by 4 bases, with 20 bases between them. This CDR3 is 15 amino acids long. For the CDR3, the DNA is TGTGCCAGTACCCCGGGGTCTCCCTTCCCTTACGAGCAGTACTTC. Its protein is CASTPGSPFPYEQYF. The whole variable domain, remainder taken from reference TRBV19 and TRBJ2-7, is DGGITQSPKYLFRKEGQNVTLSCEQNLNHDAMYWYRQDPGQGLRLIYYSQIVNDFQKGDIAEGYSVSREKKESFPLTVTSAQKNPTAFYLCASTPGSPFPYEQYFGPGTRLTVT.

This clonotype has ten or more counts. The V and J genes are TRBV10-3 and TRBJ2-3, with D unresolved. The ends were cut back, 0 bases at V and 2 bases at J, with 6 bases in the middle. The CDR3 length is 14 residues. Germline values: CDR1 ENHRY, CDR2 SYGVKD. The CDR3 loop reads CAISESQVTDTQYF. CDR3 DNA sequence: TGTGCCATCAGTGAGTCCCAGGTCACAGATACGCAGTATTTT.

V usage is TRBV4-1 and J usage is TRBJ2-1; the match to TRBD1 covers 11 bases. The CDR3 has 17 amino acids. Germline V gene data show CDR1 as MGHRA and CDR2 as YSYEKL. The V and J ends lost 3 bases and 5 bases, in that order; junction bases with no gene match: 9. CDR3 residues: CASSQREGTGGHNEQFF. The CDR3 nucleotides read TGCGCCAGCAGCCAGCGCGAGGGGACAGGGGGACACAATGAGCAGTTCTTC.

J is TRBJ2-5 and V is TRBV28, with 9 nucleotides matching TRBD1. The CDR3 is 17 amino acids. The ends lost 7 bases at V and 4 bases at J; junction bases unmatched: 16. In germline, CDR1 is MDHEN, CDR2 SYDVKM. As DNA, the CDR3 is TGTGCCAGCACCTTTTCCGGGACAGGGCGCTCGGGAGAGACCCAGTACTTC. Amino acids: CASTFSGTGRSGETQYF.

There are many counts of this clonotype. The chain recombines TRBV28 with TRBJ2-1, with 12 bases aligning to TRBD2. Germline CDR1 MDHEN, CDR2 SYDVKM. V dropped 0 bases and J dropped 1; count of bases not matched to a gene: 10. The CDR3 covers 20 residues. The DNA for the CDR3 is TGTGCCAGCAGTTTATGGGCGGCGACTAGCGGGAGTTCGTCCTACAATGAGCAGTTCTTC. This translates into CASSLWAATSGSSSYNEQFF. The full variable domain, in which reference TRBV28 and TRBJ2-1 provide the parts outside the CDR3, is DVKVTQSSRYLVKRTGEKVFLECVQDMDHENMFWYRQDPGLGLRLIYFSYDVKMKEKGDIPEGYSVSREKKERFSLILESASTNQTSMYLCASSLWAATSGSSSYNEQFFGPGTRLTVL.

This clonotype was counted at least ten times. The chain couples TRBV7-2 to TRBJ1-3; TRBD1 is a possible D gene (5 bases). The V end was cut by 6 bases, the J end by 3 bases, with 12 bases between. The V gene's germline CDR1 is SGHTA and CDR2 FQGNSA. The CDR3 length is 14 residues. The CDR3, as DNA: TGTGCCAGCAGTCAGAGGGGTTATGGAAACACCATATATTTT. Its protein is CASSQRGYGNTIYF.

This clonotype was detected ten times or more. The chain carries TRBV5-1 and TRBJ1-2; D is perhaps TRBD1 (5 bases). Germline V gene lookup returns CDR1 SGHRS and CDR2 YFSETQ. The length of the CDR3 is 15 residues. V was cut by 3 bases and J by 6 bases, with 18 bases left in between. CDR3 loop: CASSSRKQGRDGYTF. As DNA, the CDR3 is TGCGCCAGCAGCTCCCGAAAGCAGGGACGGGATGGCTACACCTTC.

On this clonotype itself: One end of the junction does not line up with germline, which may come from a read error. The genes are TRBV3-1 and TRBJ1-4; the match to TRBD1 covers 9 bases. This CDR3 spans 14 amino acids. Germline V gene lookup returns CDR1 LGHDT and CDR2 YNNKEL (reference sequence). The CDR3, as DNA: TGTACCAGCAGCCTGGGACAGGGCTATGAAAAACTGTTTTTT. This codes for CTSSLGQGYEKLFF.

In this sample, this clonotype turned up many times. The chain carries TRBV27 and TRBJ1-5; TRBD1 might be the D (5 bases). Germline V CDR1 and CDR2: MNHEY, SMNVEV (reference sequence). This CDR3 has 14 residues. V lost 6 bases, J lost 4 bases, and 13 bases lay in between. The CDR3 spells CASSPASGNQPQHF. The CDR3 DNA follows: TGTGCCAGCAGCCCTGCGTCAGGGAATCAGCCCCAGCATTTT.

This chain uses TRBV24-1 with TRBJ2-1; tentatively, D is TRBD2 (5 bases). V was cut by 4 bases and J by 13 bases, with 16 bases left in between. Germline CDR1 KGHDR, CDR2 SFDVKD. The CDR3 spans 13 residues. The CDR3 reads CATSDPDGMEQFF. CDR3 DNA: TGTGCCACCAGTGACCCTGACGGGATGGAACAGTTCTTC.

The table lists this clonotype with many counts. V and J are TRBV11-2 and TRBJ2-7, with 11 bases that match TRBD1. CDR1 and CDR2 (germline): SGHAT, FQNNGV. The CDR3 runs 14 residues. With 5 bases clipped from V and 5 bases from J, the junction kept 5 bases outside the gene matches. The chain's CDR3 is CASSVGTGGDEQYF. CDR3 bases: TGTGCCAGCAGCGTCGGGACAGGGGGGGACGAGCAGTACTTC. Together with reference TRBV11-2 and TRBJ2-7, the CDR3 gives the full variable domain: EAGVAQSPRYKIIEKRQSVAFWCNPISGHATLYWYQQILGQGPKLLIQFQNNGVVDDSQLPKDRFSAERLKGVDSTLKIQPAKLEDSAVYLCASSVGTGGDEQYFGPGTRLTVT.

This chain connects TRBV19 to TRBJ1-5, with D perhaps TRBD1 (5 bases). The CDR3 is 14 residues long. Trimming shortened V by 5 bases and J by 7 bases, and 15 bases separated the two germline ends. In germline, CDR1 is LNHDA, CDR2 SQIVND (reference sequence). The CDR3 sequence: CASSPWPGQQPQHF. The CDR3 coding sequence is TGTGCCAGTAGTCCCTGGCCAGGGCAGCAGCCCCAGCATTTT.

This clonotype was recorded many times. The V gene is TRBV10-3, the J gene TRBJ2-7, with 8 bases that match TRBD1. Unmatched junction bases numbered 9, after V lost 8 bases and J lost 0 bases. Germline CDR1 is ENHRY and CDR2 is SYGVKD. The CDR3 runs to 15 residues. This CDR3 reads CAIGERTGTSYEQYF. The CDR3 DNA reads as TGTGCCATCGGAGAGAGGACAGGGACCTCCTACGAGCAGTACTTC.